These 21 T cell receptor beta chains originate from one sample sequenced in a study of beta chain features in type 1 diabetes. Findings and limits, study-wide: Across all four CD4+ subsets, people with type 1 diabetes showed modestly shorter TCRB CDR3s.

These TCRs are of unknown antigen specificity. TCRB transcripts that were expressed got sequenced, as all of the isolated RNA had been reverse transcribed. Clones were read by immunoSEQ multiplex PCR, and TCRdb kept only the in-frame ones, dropping some. The sample carries 150,000 to 200,000 clones, less than 10% recorded once. Sequenced material: central memory CD4+ T cells from blood. The source is a man aged 18 to 29 with type 1 diabetes.

This clone occurred a few times. The gene calls are TRBV7-8 and TRBJ1-1, with D possibly being TRBD1 (6 bases). The V gene's germline CDR1 is SGHVS and CDR2 FQNEAQ. CDR3 size: 13 residues. The V end lost 6 bases, the J end lost 4 bases, and 12 bases lay between the germline ends. The CDR3 nucleotides are TGTGCCAGCAGATCCACAGGGTTCACTGAAGCTTTCTTT. Translation gives CASRSTGFTEAFF.

The table lists this clone with a count of one. The chain links TRBV5-1 to TRBJ2-2; no firm D call. CDR3 length: 13 amino acids. Germline V lookup: CDR1 SGHRS, CDR2 YFSETQ. V dropped 1 base and J dropped 6 bases, with 7 bases sitting between them. CDR3 amino acids: CASSLQVSGELFF. CDR3 nucleotide sequence: TGCGCCAGCAGCTTGCAGGTTTCCGGGGAGCTGTTTTTT.

This clone turned up a few times. V usage is TRBV28 and J usage is TRBJ1-4; D is undetermined. The V and J ends lost 7 bases and 4 bases respectively, with 10 bases between them. The CDR3 has 13 amino acids. Germline CDR1 reads MDHEN; CDR2 reads SYDVKM. This CDR3 reads CASKGGLNEKLFF. CDR3 sequence (DNA): TGTGCCAGCAAAGGCGGCCTTAATGAAAAACTGTTTTTT.

This clone was observed a handful of times. V usage is TRBV11-3 and J usage is TRBJ2-2; 8 positions match TRBD1. Per germline, CDR1 SGHNT and CDR2 YENEEA. The CDR3 contains 15 residues. The junction had 4 bases not matched to a gene; V was cut back by 5 bases and J by 2 bases. This CDR3 reads CASSPGGGNTGELFF. The CDR3 region has the DNA TGTGCCAGCAGCCCAGGGGGCGGAAACACCGGGGAGCTGTTTTTT. The full variable domain, completed using reference TRBV11-3 and TRBJ2-2, is EAGVVQSPRYKIIEKKQPVAFWCNPISGHNTLYWYLQNLGQGPELLIRYENEEAVDDSQLPKDRFSAERLKGVDSTLKIQPAELGDSAVYLCASSPGGGNTGELFFGEGSRLTVL.

This clone has a handful of counts. The chain links TRBV4-3 to TRBJ1-1; D unclear. Per the germline V gene, CDR1 is LGHNA and CDR2 is YSLEER. Trimming removed 4 bases at V and 1 base at J, with 7 bases between. The length of the CDR3 is 13 residues. Here the CDR3 DNA reads TGCGCCAGCAGCCGTGGCCCGAACACTGAAGCTTTCTTT. Protein sequence: CASSRGPNTEAFF.

This clone was recorded a few times. The chain combines TRBV6-1 with TRBJ2-7, with D perhaps matching TRBD1 (5 bases). CDR1 and CDR2 (germline): MNHNS, SASEGT. The CDR3 contains 17 residues. V was clipped by 3 bases and J by 6 bases, with 24 bases between them. CDR3 nucleotides: TGTGCCAGCAGTGACCGACTTACAGGAAGACGGCGCGGCGAGCAGTACTTC. Residues: CASSDRLTGRRRGEQYF.

This chain connects TRBV5-1 to TRBJ2-7; 11 bases are a match to TRBD2. The CDR3 is 17 amino acids. Germline V lookup: CDR1 SGHRS, CDR2 YFSETQ. Losses at the gene ends were 4 bases for V and 0 bases for J; bases not matched to a gene: 9. The CDR3 is CASSIGTSGTSSYEQYF. As DNA, the CDR3 is TGCGCCAGCAGCATCGGGACTAGCGGAACAAGCTCCTACGAGCAGTACTTC. Together with reference TRBV5-1 and TRBJ2-7, the CDR3 gives the full variable domain: KAGVTQTPRYLIKTRGQQVTLSCSPISGHRSVSWYQQTPGQGLQFLFEYFSETQRNKGNFPGRFSGRQFSNSRSEMNVSTLELGDSALYLCASSIGTSGTSSYEQYFGPGTRLTVT.

This clone occurred once. The genes are TRBV27 and TRBJ2-1; D is possibly TRBD2 (5 bases). The germline V gene encodes CDR1 MNHEY and CDR2 SMNVEV (reference sequence). Trimming removed 2 bases from V and 8 bases from J, with 19 bases in between. The CDR3 runs 16 residues. The CDR3 loop is CASSLKAEGAVYEQFF. DNA for the CDR3: TGTGCCAGCAGTTTAAAGGCAGAGGGAGCAGTTTATGAGCAGTTCTTC.

On this clone: This specimen includes other DNA sequences encoding the same CDR3. V is TRBV4-3 and J is TRBJ2-2; D remains ambiguous. V was cut by 1 base and J by 0 bases, with 3 bases left in between. CDR1 is LGHNA and CDR2 is YSLEER in the germline V gene. The CDR3 is made up of 14 amino acids. In DNA form, the CDR3 reads TGCGCCAGCAGCCAAGCTGCGAACACCGGGGAGCTGTTTTTT. This encodes CASSQAANTGELFF.

This clone has only a few counts. The V and J genes are TRBV7-9 and TRBJ2-1; 8 nucleotides align to TRBD1. Germline CDR1 and CDR2: SEHNR and FQNEAQ (reference sequence). Germline trimming cut 5 bases from V and 9 bases from J; bases unmatched to any gene: 9. The CDR3 sequence is 14 residues long. Here the CDR3 reads CASSPTLDRGEQFF. CDR3 DNA sequence: TGTGCCAGCAGCCCTACACTAGACAGGGGTGAGCAGTTCTTC.

This clone was found a few times. This sequence joins TRBV28 and TRBJ1-1; no clear D gene. CDR3 length: 11 residues. V lost 6 bases, J lost 8 bases, and 10 bases lay in between. CDR1 and CDR2 from the germline V gene are MDHEN and SYDVKM. The CDR3 is CASSLGREAFF. The CDR3 DNA reads as TGTGCCAGCAGCCTGGGGAGGGAAGCTTTCTTT.

The chain joins TRBV19 to TRBJ1-1, with a possible D match to TRBD1 (6 bases). V lost 6 bases, J lost 0 bases, and 20 bases lay in between. The CDR3 runs 17 residues. Germline V gene data show CDR1 as LNHDA and CDR2 as SQIVND (reference sequence). CDR3 sequence reads: CASRKRGRGALNTEAFF. The CDR3 DNA follows: TGTGCCAGTAGAAAAAGGGGTCGGGGGGCCCTGAACACTGAAGCTTTCTTT.

This clone was recorded a few times. This chain joins TRBV9 and TRBJ2-1, with 9 bases aligning to TRBD2. From germline, CDR1 is SGDLS and CDR2 YYNGEE. Trimming at V came to 1 base and at J to 5 bases, leaving 7 bases not matched to a gene. The CDR3 extends over 16 amino acids. The CDR3 loop reads CASSVLGSGGHNEQFF. CDR3 nucleotide sequence: TGTGCCAGCAGCGTATTAGGTAGCGGGGGCCACAATGAGCAGTTCTTC. The variable domain in full, completed from reference TRBV9 and TRBJ2-1, reads DSGVTQTPKHLITATGQRVTLRCSPRSGDLSVYWYQQSLDQGLQFLIQYYNGEERAKGNILERFSAQQFPDLHSELNLSSLELGDSALYFCASSVLGSGGHNEQFFGPGTRLTVL.

This clone was found many times. The gene calls are TRBV18 and TRBJ1-1; 10 bases are a match to TRBD1. CDR1 and CDR2 from the germline V gene are KGHSH and LQKENI. CDR3 size: 15 residues. V was pared by 0 bases and J by 7 bases, with 5 bases of the junction left unmatched. CDR3 protein: CASSPPGTGANEAFF. The CDR3 DNA follows: TGTGCCAGCTCACCACCGGGGACAGGGGCTAATGAAGCTTTCTTT.

The V call is TRBV5-1, the J call TRBJ2-5; 12 positions agree with TRBD1. V was clipped by 1 base and J by 5 bases; unmatched bases: 6. The germline V gene encodes CDR1 SGHRS and CDR2 YFSETQ. The CDR3 runs 16 residues. The CDR3 reads CASSLLGTGGRETQYF. In nucleotides, the CDR3 is TGCGCCAGCAGCTTGCTAGGGACAGGGGGCCGGGAGACCCAGTACTTC.

This clone was counted a few times. One end of the junction does not line up with germline, which may come from a read error. The chain couples TRBV7-6 to TRBJ2-2; 10 nucleotides align to TRBD2. This CDR3 region has 15 residues. From germline, CDR1 is SGHVS and CDR2 FNYEAQ. This CDR3 is CASSLAGALTGELFF. CDR3 bases: TGTGCCAGCAGCCTAGCGGGAGCCCTCACCGGGGAGCTGTTTTTT.

The genes are TRBV11-2 and TRBJ2-2; TRBD2 aligns across 9 bases. CDR3 length: 16 residues. V shed 5 bases and J 7 bases; nucleotides not matched to a gene: 11. From germline, CDR1 is SGHAT and CDR2 FQNNGV. CDR3 amino acids: CASSPGGGGAYGELFF. The DNA for the CDR3 is TGTGCCAGCAGCCCCGGGGGCGGGGGGGCTTACGGGGAGCTGTTTTTT.

This clone was seen more than once but under ten times. V usage is TRBV6-6 and J usage is TRBJ1-5; D possibly corresponds to TRBD1 (6 bases). V lost 6 bases to trimming and J lost 2 bases, with 17 bases between them. Germline lookup yields CDR1 MNHNY and CDR2 SVGAGI (reference sequence). This CDR3 comprises 16 residues. CDR3 region: CASRHRQVVGNQPQHF. In DNA form, the CDR3 reads TGTGCCAGCAGACACAGACAGGTAGTAGGCAATCAGCCCCAGCATTTT.

This clone has more than one count but fewer than ten. The chain is built from TRBV5-1 and TRBJ1-1, with no clear D. Germline V gives CDR1 SGHRS, CDR2 YFSETQ. This CDR3 is built from 15 residues. The V gene lost 1 base and the J gene lost 2 bases, with 12 bases spanning the gap. CDR3 loop: CASSLQGTANTEAFF. The DNA of the CDR3 is TGCGCCAGCAGCTTGCAAGGCACAGCTAACACTGAAGCTTTCTTT.

The chain couples TRBV15 to TRBJ2-5; maybe TRBD2 (5 bases). V lost 0 bases, J lost 4 bases, and 18 bases lay in between. Germline values: CDR1 LNHNV, CDR2 YYDKDF (reference sequence). The CDR3 length is 17 residues. CDR3 sequence reads: CATSRDPSGASRETQYF. In nucleotides, the CDR3 is TGTGCCACCAGCAGAGATCCGAGCGGCGCTTCGAGAGAGACCCAGTACTTC.

This clone was seen only a few times. This sequence joins TRBV11-3 and TRBJ2-1; TRBD2 matches at 8 bases. The germline V gene has CDR1 SGHNT and CDR2 YENEEA. The V segment lost 5 bases and the J segment 4 bases; nucleotides outside the gene matches: 10. The CDR3 extends over 16 amino acids. The CDR3 bases are TGTGCCAGCAGCGAAGCGGGAGTAGTACCGTACAATGAGCAGTTCTTC. This encodes CASSEAGVVPYNEQFF.